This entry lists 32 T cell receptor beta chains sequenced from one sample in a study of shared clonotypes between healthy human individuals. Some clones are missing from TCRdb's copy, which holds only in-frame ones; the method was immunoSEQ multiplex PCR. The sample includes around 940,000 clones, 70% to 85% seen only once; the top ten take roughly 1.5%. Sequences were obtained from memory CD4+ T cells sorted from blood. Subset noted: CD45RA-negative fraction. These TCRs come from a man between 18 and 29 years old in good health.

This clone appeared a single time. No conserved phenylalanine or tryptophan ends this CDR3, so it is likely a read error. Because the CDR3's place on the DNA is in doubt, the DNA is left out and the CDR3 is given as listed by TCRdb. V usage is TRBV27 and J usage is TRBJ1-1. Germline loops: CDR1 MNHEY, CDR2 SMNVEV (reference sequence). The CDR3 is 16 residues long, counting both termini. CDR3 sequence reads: CASSPPQSEGARSSIH.

DNA for the CDR3: TGTGCCAGCAGCTCCCGAGTGGGGACGGTGACTGAAGCTTTCTTT. It codes for CASSSRVGTVTEAFF. The rearrangement links TRBV7-6 to TRBJ1-1; D may be TRBD1 (5 bases). Trimming removed 4 bases from V and 5 bases from J, with 17 bases in between. This CDR3 comprises 15 residues. CDR1 and CDR2 from the germline V gene are SGHVS and FNYEAQ.

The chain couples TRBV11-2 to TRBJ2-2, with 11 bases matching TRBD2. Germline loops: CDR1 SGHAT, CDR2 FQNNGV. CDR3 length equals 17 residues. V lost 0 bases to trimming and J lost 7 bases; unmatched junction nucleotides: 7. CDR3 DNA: TGTGCCAGCAGCTTAGATCAAACTAGCGGGAGTCTCGGGGAGCTGTTTTTT. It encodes CASSLDQTSGSLGELFF.

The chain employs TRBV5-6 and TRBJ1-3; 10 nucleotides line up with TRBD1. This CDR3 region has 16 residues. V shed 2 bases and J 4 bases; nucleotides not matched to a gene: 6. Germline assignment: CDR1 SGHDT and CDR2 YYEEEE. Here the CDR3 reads CASSFDRGRAGNTIYF. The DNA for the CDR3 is TGTGCCAGCAGCTTCGACAGGGGGCGGGCAGGAAACACCATATATTTT.

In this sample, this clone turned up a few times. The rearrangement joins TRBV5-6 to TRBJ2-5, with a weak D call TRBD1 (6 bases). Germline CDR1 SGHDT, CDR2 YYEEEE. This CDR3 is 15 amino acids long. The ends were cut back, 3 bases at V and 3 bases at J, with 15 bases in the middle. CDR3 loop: CASSSYLKGEETQYF. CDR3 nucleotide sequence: TGTGCCAGCAGCTCTTACTTGAAGGGGGAAGAGACCCAGTACTTC.

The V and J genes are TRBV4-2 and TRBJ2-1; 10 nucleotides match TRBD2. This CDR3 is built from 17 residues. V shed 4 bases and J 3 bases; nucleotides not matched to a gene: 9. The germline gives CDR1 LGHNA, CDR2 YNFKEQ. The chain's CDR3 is CASSPVVVAGGYNEQFF. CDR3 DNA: TGTGCCAGCAGCCCCGTCGTGGTAGCGGGGGGCTACAATGAGCAGTTCTTC.

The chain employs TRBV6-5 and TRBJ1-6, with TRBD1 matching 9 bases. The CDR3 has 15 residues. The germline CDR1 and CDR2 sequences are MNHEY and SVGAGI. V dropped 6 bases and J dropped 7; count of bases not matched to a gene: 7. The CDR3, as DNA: TGTGCCAGCAGCCCGAGCGGGACAGGGAATTCACCCCTCCACTTT. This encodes CASSPSGTGNSPLHF.

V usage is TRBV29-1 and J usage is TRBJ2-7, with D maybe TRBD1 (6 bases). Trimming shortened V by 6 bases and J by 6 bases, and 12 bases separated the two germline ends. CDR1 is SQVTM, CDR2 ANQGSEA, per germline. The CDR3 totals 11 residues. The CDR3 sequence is CSVTDSSEQYF. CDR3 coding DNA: TGCAGCGTGACGGACAGTAGCGAGCAGTACTTC.

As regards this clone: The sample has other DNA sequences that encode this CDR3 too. The DNA for the CDR3 is TGCGCCAGCAGCTTTACAGGGGGCGAAGAGACCCAGTACTTC. It codes for CASSFTGGEETQYF. The genes are TRBV5-1 and TRBJ2-5; TRBD1 aligns across 9 bases. The germline CDR1 and CDR2 sequences are SGHRS and YFSETQ. This CDR3 has 14 residues. With 2 bases clipped from V and 3 bases from J, the junction kept 2 bases outside the gene matches.

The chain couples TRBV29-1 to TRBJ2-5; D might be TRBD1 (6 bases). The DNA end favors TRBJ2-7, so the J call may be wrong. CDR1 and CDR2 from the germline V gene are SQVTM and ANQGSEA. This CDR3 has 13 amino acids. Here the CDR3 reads CSVVGQGLDEQYF. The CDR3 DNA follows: TGCAGCGTTGTTGGCCAGGGGCTAGACGAGCAGTACTTC.

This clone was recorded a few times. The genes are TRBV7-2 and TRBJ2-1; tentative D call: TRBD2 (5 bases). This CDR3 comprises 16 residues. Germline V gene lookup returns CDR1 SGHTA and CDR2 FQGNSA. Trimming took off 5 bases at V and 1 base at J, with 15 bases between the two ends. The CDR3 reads CASSVGVGVSYNEQFF. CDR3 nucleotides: TGTGCCAGCAGCGTAGGAGTGGGAGTTTCCTACAATGAGCAGTTCTTC.

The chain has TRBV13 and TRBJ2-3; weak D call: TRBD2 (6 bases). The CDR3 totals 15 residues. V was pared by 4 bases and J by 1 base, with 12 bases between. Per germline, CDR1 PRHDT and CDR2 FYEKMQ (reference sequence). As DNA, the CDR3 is TGTGCCAGCAGCTCTGTACTAGCTCGCACAGATACGCAGTATTTT. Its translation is CASSSVLARTDTQYF.

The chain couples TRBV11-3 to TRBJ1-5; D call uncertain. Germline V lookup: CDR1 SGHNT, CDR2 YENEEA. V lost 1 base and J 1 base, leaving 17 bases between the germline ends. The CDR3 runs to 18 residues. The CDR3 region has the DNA TGTGCCAGCAGCTTAGCCTTCCTCTTACGGGAAAGCAATCAGCCCCAGCATTTT. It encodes CASSLAFLLRESNQPQHF.

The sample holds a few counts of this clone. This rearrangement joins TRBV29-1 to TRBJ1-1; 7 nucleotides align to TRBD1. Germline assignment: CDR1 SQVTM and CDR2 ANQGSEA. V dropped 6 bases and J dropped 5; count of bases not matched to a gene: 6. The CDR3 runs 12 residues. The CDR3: CSVETGLTEAFF. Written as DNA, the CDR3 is TGCAGCGTAGAGACAGGGTTGACTGAAGCTTTCTTT. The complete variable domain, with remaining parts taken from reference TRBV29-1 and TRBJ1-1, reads SAVISQKPSRDICQRGTSLTIQCQVDSQVTMMFWYRQQPGQSLTLIATANQGSEATYESGFVIDKFPISRPNLTFSTLTVSNMSPEDSSIYLCSVETGLTEAFFGQGTRLTVV.

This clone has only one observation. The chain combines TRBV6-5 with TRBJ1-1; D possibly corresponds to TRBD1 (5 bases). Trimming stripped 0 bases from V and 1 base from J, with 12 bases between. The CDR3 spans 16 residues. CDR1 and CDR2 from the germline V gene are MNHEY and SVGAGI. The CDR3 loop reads CASSYSGAQPNTEAFF. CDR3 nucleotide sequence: TGTGCCAGCAGTTACTCTGGGGCCCAACCGAACACTGAAGCTTTCTTT.

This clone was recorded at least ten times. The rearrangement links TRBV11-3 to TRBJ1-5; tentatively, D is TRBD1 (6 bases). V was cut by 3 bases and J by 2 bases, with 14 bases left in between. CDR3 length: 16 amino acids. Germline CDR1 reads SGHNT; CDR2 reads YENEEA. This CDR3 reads CASSFGGRKGNQPQHF. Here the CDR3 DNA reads TGTGCCAGCAGCTTCGGGGGGCGCAAGGGCAATCAGCCCCAGCATTTT.

Written as DNA, the CDR3 is TGTGCCAGCGGTCCGCAGGCCTCTCAAGAGACCCAGTACTTC. Its translation is CASGPQASQETQYF. V gene TRBV7-9 combines with J gene TRBJ2-5, with D hard to call. Per the germline V gene, CDR1 is SEHNR and CDR2 is FQNEAQ (reference sequence). Deletions cut 8 bases from V and 2 bases from J, with 15 bases between. CDR3 size: 14 residues.

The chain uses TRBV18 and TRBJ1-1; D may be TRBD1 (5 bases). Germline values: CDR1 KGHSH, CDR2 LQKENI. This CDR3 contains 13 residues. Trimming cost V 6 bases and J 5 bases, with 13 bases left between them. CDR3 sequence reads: CASSAGRATEAFF. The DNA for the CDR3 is TGTGCCAGCTCCGCGGGCAGGGCGACTGAAGCTTTCTTT.

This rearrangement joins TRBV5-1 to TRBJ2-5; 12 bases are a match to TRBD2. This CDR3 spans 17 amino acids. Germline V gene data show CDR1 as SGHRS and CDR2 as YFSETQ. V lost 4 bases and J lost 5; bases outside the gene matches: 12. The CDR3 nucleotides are TGCGCCAGCAGCCACGGACTAGCGGGGATGGGAATGGAGACCCAGTACTTC. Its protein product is CASSHGLAGMGMETQYF.

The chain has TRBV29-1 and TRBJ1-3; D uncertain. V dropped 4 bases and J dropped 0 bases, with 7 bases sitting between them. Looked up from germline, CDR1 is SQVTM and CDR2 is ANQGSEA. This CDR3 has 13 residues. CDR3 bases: TGCAGCGTTGTCACAGACTCTGGAAACACCATATATTTT. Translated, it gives CSVVTDSGNTIYF.

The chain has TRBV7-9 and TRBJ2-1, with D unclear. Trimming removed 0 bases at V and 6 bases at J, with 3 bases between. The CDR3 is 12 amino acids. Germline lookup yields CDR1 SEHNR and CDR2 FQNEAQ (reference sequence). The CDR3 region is CASSLAVNEQFF. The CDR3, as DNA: TGTGCCAGCAGCTTAGCGGTCAATGAGCAGTTCTTC.

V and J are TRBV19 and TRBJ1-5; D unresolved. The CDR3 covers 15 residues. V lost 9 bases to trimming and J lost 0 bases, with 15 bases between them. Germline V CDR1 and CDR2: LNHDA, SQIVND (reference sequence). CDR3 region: CASHPAEHSNQPQHF. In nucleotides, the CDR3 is TGTGCCAGCCATCCCGCAGAGCATAGCAATCAGCCCCAGCATTTT. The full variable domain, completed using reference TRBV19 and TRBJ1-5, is DGGITQSPKYLFRKEGQNVTLSCEQNLNHDAMYWYRQDPGQGLRLIYYSQIVNDFQKGDIAEGYSVSREKKESFPLTVTSAQKNPTAFYLCASHPAEHSNQPQHFGDGTRLSIL.

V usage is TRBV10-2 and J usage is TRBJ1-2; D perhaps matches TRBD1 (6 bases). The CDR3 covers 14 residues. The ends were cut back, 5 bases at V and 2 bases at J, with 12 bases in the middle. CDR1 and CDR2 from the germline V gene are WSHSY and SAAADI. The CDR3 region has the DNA TGCGCCAGCAGTTACCGAGGGGGGAACTATGGCTACACCTTC. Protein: CASSYRGGNYGYTF.

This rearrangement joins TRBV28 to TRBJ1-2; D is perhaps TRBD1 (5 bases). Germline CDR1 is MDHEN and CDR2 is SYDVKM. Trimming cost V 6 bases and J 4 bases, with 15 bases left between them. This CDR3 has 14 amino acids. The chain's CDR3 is CASRLFLDSYGYTF. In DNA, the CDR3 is TGTGCCAGCAGACTTTTTTTAGACAGCTATGGCTACACCTTC.

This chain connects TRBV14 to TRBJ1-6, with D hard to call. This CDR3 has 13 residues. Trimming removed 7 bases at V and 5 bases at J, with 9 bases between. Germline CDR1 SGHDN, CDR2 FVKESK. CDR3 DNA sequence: TGTGCCAGCAATTGGAACCATAATTCACCCCTCCACTTT. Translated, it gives CASNWNHNSPLHF.

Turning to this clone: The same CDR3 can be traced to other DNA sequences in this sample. The CDR3 DNA reads TGCGCCAGCAGCTCGGGTCTTGAAGCTTTCTTT. It encodes CASSSGLEAFF. The chain recombines TRBV5-1 with TRBJ1-1; D is unresolved. The CDR3 extends over 11 amino acids. The V gene lost 3 bases and the J gene lost 7 bases, with 7 bases spanning the gap. Germline values: CDR1 SGHRS, CDR2 YFSETQ.

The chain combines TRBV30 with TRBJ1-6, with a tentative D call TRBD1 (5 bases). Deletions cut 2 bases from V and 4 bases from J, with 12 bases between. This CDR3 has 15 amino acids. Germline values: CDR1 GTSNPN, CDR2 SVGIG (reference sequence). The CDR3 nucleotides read TGTGCCTGGAGTATGCGGGGGAGATATAATTCACCCCTCCACTTT. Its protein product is CAWSMRGRYNSPLHF.

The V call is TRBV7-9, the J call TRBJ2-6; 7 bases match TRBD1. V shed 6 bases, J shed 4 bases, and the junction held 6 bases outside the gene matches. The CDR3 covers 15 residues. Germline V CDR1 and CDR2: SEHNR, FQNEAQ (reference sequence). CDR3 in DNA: TGTGCCAGCAGGCACAGGGGATCCGGGGCCAACGTCCTGACTTTC. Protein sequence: CASRHRGSGANVLTF.

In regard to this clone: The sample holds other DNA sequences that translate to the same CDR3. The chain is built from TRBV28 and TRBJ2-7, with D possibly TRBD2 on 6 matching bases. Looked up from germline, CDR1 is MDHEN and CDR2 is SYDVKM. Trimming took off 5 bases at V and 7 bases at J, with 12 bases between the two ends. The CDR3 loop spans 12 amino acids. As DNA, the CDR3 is TGTGCCAGCAGTCCTCGGGGGAATGAGCAGTACTTC. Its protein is CASSPRGNEQYF.

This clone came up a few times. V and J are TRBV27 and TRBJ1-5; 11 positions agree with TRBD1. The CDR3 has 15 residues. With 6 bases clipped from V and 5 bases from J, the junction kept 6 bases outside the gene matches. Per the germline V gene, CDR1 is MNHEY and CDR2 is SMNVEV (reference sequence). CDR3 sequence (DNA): TGTGCCAGCAGAAAGGGACAGGGGGGGTATCAGCCCCAGCATTTT. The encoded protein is CASRKGQGGYQPQHF.

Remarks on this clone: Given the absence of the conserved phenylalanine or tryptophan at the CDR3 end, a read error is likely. Here the CDR3 reads CASSLKGDTQYL. The CDR3 coding sequence is TGTGCCAGCAGCTTAAAGGGCGATACGCAGTATCTT. The rearrangement joins TRBV11-2 to TRBJ2-3; unclear D gene. Trimming removed 2 bases from V and 6 bases from J, with 6 bases in between. CDR1 and CDR2 from the germline V gene are SGHAT and FQNNGV. CDR3 length: 12 amino acids.

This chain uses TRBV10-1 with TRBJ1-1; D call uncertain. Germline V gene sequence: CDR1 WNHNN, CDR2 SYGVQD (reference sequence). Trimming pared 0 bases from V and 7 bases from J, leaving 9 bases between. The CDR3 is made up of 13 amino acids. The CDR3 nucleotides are TGCGCCAGCAGTGAGTCGGGCGGTAGTGAAGCTTTCTTT. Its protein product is CASSESGGSEAFF.